Given below is one TCR beta chain in context. The source of the sample is a study of tumor-infiltrating lymphocytes in oesophageal squamous cell carcinoma. From the PCR reads, TCRdb called clonotypes with MiXCR, one entry per CDR3 protein. The sample holds more than 10,000 distinct CDR3 sequences, approximately 64% seen once. The TCR comes from a female donor with esophageal squamous cell carcinoma. The sample was esophageal tumor tissue.

The CDR3 DNA sequence: TGTGCCAGCAGCGAGACTAGCGGGGGTTTCAATGAGCAGTACTTC. Translation gives CASSETSGGFNEQYF. The chain combines TRBV7-3 with TRBJ2-5; 12 nucleotides align to TRBD2. The trim removed 5 bases at V and 11 bases at J, leaving 12 bases unmatched. The CDR3 has 15 amino acids. Germline values: CDR1 SGHTA, CDR2 FQGTGA. Complete variable domain (other parts from reference TRBV7-3 and TRBJ2-5): GAGVSQTPSNKVTEKGKYVELRCDPISGHTALYWYRQSLGQGPEFLIYFQGTGAADDSGLPNDRFFAVRPEGSVSTLKIQRTERGDSAVYLCASSETSGGFNEQYFGPGTRLLVL.